Below are 19 T cell receptor beta chains sequenced from a single sample in a study of response to subunit inactivated influenza vaccine. MiXCR, applied by TCRdb to the RT-PCR reads, yields one record per CDR3 protein. Among 500,000 to 600,000 distinct CDR3 sequences listed, around 8% were seen once. The source was PBMCs from blood, collected around 25 months after vaccination. These receptors were taken from a man aged 45 to 75 who received an inactivated influenza vaccine.

In this sample, this clonotype turned up many times. J is TRBJ2-7 and V is TRBV3-1, with D unresolved. V was pared by 3 bases and J by 3 bases, with 12 bases between. Germline-derived CDR1 and CDR2 are LGHDT and YNNKEL (reference sequence). There are 14 residues in the CDR3. The CDR3 coding sequence is TGTGCCAGCAGCCATACGGTGGGTAGCTACGAGCAGTACTTC. This sequence encodes CASSHTVGSYEQYF.

This sequence joins TRBV5-1 and TRBJ2-7; D is ambiguous. V was shortened by 6 bases and J by 0 bases, with 13 bases between the two germline ends. The CDR3 contains 14 residues. The germline V gene has CDR1 SGHRS and CDR2 YFSETQ. The CDR3 DNA is TGCGCCAGCATCCCCGCGCCGAGCTCCTACGAGCAGTACTTC. Translation: CASIPAPSSYEQYF.

Only a few counts were recorded for this clonotype. J is TRBJ2-5 and V is TRBV6-2 or TRBV6-3, with 7 positions matching TRBD2. Germline CDR1 MNHEY, CDR2 SVGEGT. After removal of 7 bases from V and 2 bases from J, the junction contained 10 bases not matched to a gene. The CDR3 has 15 residues. CDR3 protein: CASTNGASGQETQYF. The CDR3 nucleotides are TGTGCCAGCACTAACGGGGCTAGCGGACAAGAGACCCAGTACTTC.

The chain is built from TRBV10-2 and TRBJ2-2; no clear D. Germline V gene lookup returns CDR1 WSHSY and CDR2 SAAADI. V gave up 0 bases and J gave up 2 bases, with 4 bases separating them. The CDR3 extends over 14 amino acids. CDR3 sequence reads: CASSESLNTGELFF. In nucleotides, the CDR3 is TGCGCCAGCAGTGAGTCTTTAAACACCGGGGAGCTGTTTTTT.

This clonotype was seen more than once but under ten times. V is TRBV14 and J is TRBJ2-3; D remains ambiguous. This CDR3 has 16 residues. Germline CDR1 SGHDN, CDR2 FVKESK. Trimming took off 6 bases at V and 0 bases at J, with 16 bases between the two ends. The CDR3 DNA follows: TGTGCCAGCAGTGAGAATCGACGGGTTAGCACAGATACGCAGTATTTT. Its translation is CASSENRRVSTDTQYF.

This clonotype showed up just a few times. This chain connects TRBV6-2 or TRBV6-3 to TRBJ2-5; D is ambiguous. The CDR3 consists of 12 residues. V was cut by 6 bases and J by 4 bases, with 9 bases left in between. The germline gives CDR1 MNHEY, CDR2 SVGEGT. CDR3 protein: CASRHPGETQYF. CDR3 DNA sequence: TGTGCCAGCAGGCACCCCGGAGAGACCCAGTACTTC.

This clonotype has ten or more counts. This chain links TRBV10-3 with TRBJ2-5; the D is unclear. Germline CDR1 and CDR2: ENHRY and SYGVKD. The CDR3 loop spans 14 amino acids. Trimming stripped 11 bases from V and 1 base from J, with 17 bases between. This chain's CDR3 is CAAAMTQFQETQYF. The CDR3 nucleotides are TGTGCCGCAGCAATGACCCAGTTCCAAGAGACCCAGTACTTC.

On this clonotype itself: This may be a read error: a much more frequent sequence differs by one nucleotide. The chain uses TRBV20-1 and TRBJ1-1; D is unclear. The CDR3 is 14 amino acids. Germline V gene lookup returns CDR1 DFQATT and CDR2 SNEGSKA (reference sequence). CDR3 loop: CSATGWASNTEPFF. The CDR3 nucleotides read TGCAGTGCTACAGGCTGGGCCTCGAACACTGAACCTTTCTTT.

V is TRBV4-3 and J is TRBJ2-3, with 7 nucleotides matching TRBD2. V was pared by 0 bases and J by 0 bases, with 6 bases of the junction left unmatched. Germline lookup yields CDR1 LGHNA and CDR2 YSLEER. This CDR3 spans 17 amino acids. The DNA for the CDR3 is TGCGCCAGCAGCCAAGACTGGGGGGGTACTAGCACAGATACGCAGTATTTT. Translation: CASSQDWGGTSTDTQYF.

This chain connects TRBV12-3 or TRBV12-4 to TRBJ1-1; TRBD1 matches at 7 bases. The CDR3 length is 13 residues. Trimming removed 5 bases from V and 4 bases from J; junction bases left unmatched: 4. This CDR3 reads CASSAQGTTEAFF. The DNA of the CDR3 is TGTGCCAGCAGTGCACAGGGGACCACTGAAGCTTTCTTT.

This clonotype was seen repeatedly, ten times or more. The V call is TRBV5-1, the J call TRBJ1-2; a weak D match, TRBD1 (5 bases). CDR3 length equals 13 residues. Per the germline V gene, CDR1 is SGHRS and CDR2 is YFSETQ. V lost 2 bases and J lost 1, with 6 bases in between. CDR3 DNA sequence: TGCGCCAGCAGCTTACAGGATAACTATGGCTACACCTTC. Amino acid sequence: CASSLQDNYGYTF. Together with reference TRBV5-1 and TRBJ1-2, the CDR3 gives the full variable domain: KAGVTQTPRYLIKTRGQQVTLSCSPISGHRSVSWYQQTPGQGLQFLFEYFSETQRNKGNFPGRFSGRQFSNSRSEMNVSTLELGDSALYLCASSLQDNYGYTFGSGTRLTVV.

This clonotype was seen more than once but under ten times. The V call is TRBV7-8, the J call TRBJ2-3; D is uncertain. Trimming cost V 2 bases and J 0 bases, with 18 bases left between them. The CDR3 has 18 residues. CDR1 and CDR2 from the germline V gene are SGHVS and FQNEAQ. The CDR3 sequence is CASSLTPKRNISTDTQYF. DNA of the CDR3: TGTGCCAGCAGCTTAACACCCAAGCGTAACATCAGCACAGATACGCAGTATTTT.

This clonotype was seen a few times. This chain links TRBV5-1 with TRBJ1-2, with 7 bases fitting TRBD1. With 4 bases clipped from V and 3 bases from J, the junction kept 6 bases outside the gene matches. Germline V gene data show CDR1 as SGHRS and CDR2 as YFSETQ. This CDR3 has 14 amino acids. CDR3 in amino acids: CASSVGTAHYGYTF. The CDR3 nucleotides read TGCGCCAGCAGCGTCGGGACAGCTCACTATGGCTACACCTTC.

This clonotype appeared a few times. The genes are TRBV20-1 and TRBJ2-7; possibly TRBD2 for D (7 bases). Per the germline V gene, CDR1 is DFQATT and CDR2 is SNEGSKA (reference sequence). V lost 6 bases to trimming and J lost 3 bases, with 21 bases between them. This CDR3 contains 15 residues. CDR3 sequence reads: CSADPTGGYLYEQYF. The CDR3 DNA follows: TGCAGTGCCGATCCGACGGGGGGCTATCTCTACGAGCAGTACTTC.

This clonotype was found a few times. This chain links TRBV28 with TRBJ2-7, with D unclear. The germline V gene has CDR1 MDHEN and CDR2 SYDVKM. Trimming cost V 6 bases and J 7 bases, with 13 bases left between them. This CDR3 is 12 amino acids long. DNA for the CDR3: TGTGCCAGCAGCCCCCCCCGGTGGGAGCAGTACTTC. Protein: CASSPPRWEQYF.

This clonotype was seen a few times. The V gene is TRBV10-3, the J gene TRBJ2-7; a weak D match, TRBD1 (7 bases). This CDR3 comprises 13 residues. The V gene's germline CDR1 is ENHRY and CDR2 SYGVKD. V lost 7 bases and J 1 base, leaving 11 bases between the germline ends. The CDR3 region is CAINSGGSYEQYF. The CDR3 DNA reads TGTGCCATCAATTCAGGGGGGTCCTACGAGCAGTACTTC.

This clonotype was recorded a few times. J is TRBJ2-5 and V is TRBV12-3 or TRBV12-4; 7 bases line up with TRBD1. The CDR3 sequence is 13 residues long. V lost 6 bases and J lost 5; bases outside the gene matches: 6. CDR3 protein: CASRDRIRETQYF. CDR3 nucleotide sequence: TGTGCCAGCAGGGACAGGATACGGGAGACCCAGTACTTC.

The sample holds many counts of this clonotype. This chain connects TRBV28 to TRBJ2-1; D call uncertain. The CDR3 spans 11 residues. CDR1 is MDHEN and CDR2 is SYDVKM in the germline V gene. Trimming cost V 4 bases and J 15 bases, with 13 bases left between them. CDR3 region: CASSSFRGGFF. In DNA, the CDR3 is TGTGCCAGCAGTTCCTTCCGAGGCGGGTTCTTC.

This clonotype was counted only a few times. The chain joins TRBV20-1 to TRBJ2-1, with D maybe TRBD1 (5 bases). The V end lost 1 base, the J end lost 6 bases, and 19 bases lay between the germline ends. Germline assignment: CDR1 DFQATT and CDR2 SNEGSKA (reference sequence). The CDR3 totals 16 residues. The CDR3 here is CSARGPQGLVGNEQFF. The CDR3, as DNA: TGCAGTGCTAGAGGGCCCCAGGGCCTGGTGGGCAATGAGCAGTTCTTC.